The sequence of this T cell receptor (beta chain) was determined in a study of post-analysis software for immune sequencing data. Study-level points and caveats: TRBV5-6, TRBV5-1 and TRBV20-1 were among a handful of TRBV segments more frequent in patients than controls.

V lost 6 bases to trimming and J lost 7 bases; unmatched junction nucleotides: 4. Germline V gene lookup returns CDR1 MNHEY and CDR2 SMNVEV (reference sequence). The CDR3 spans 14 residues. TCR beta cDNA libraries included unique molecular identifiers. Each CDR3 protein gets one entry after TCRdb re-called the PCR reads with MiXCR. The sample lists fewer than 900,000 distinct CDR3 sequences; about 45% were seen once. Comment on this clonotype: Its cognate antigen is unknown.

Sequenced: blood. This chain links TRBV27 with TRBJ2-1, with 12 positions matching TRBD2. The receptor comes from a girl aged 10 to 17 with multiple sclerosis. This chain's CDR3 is CASRRLAGENEQFF. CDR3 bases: TGTGCCAGCAGGAGACTAGCGGGAGAAAATGAGCAGTTCTTC.